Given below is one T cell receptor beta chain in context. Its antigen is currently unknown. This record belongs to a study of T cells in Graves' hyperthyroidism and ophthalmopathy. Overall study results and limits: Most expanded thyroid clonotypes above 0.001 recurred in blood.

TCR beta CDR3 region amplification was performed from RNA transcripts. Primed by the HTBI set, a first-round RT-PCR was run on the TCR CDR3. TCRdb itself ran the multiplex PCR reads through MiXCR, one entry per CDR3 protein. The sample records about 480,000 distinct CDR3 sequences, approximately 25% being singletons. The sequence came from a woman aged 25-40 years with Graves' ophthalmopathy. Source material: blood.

CDR3 sequence reads: CAISTGTDQETQYF. The CDR3 DNA sequence: TGTGCCATCAGCACCGGGACTGACCAAGAGACCCAGTACTTC. The chain links TRBV10-3 to TRBJ2-5; TRBD2 is a possible D gene (6 bases). Germline V lookup: CDR1 ENHRY, CDR2 SYGVKD. With 6 bases removed from V and 0 bases from J, the gap between germline ends came to 11 bases. The CDR3 length is 14 residues.